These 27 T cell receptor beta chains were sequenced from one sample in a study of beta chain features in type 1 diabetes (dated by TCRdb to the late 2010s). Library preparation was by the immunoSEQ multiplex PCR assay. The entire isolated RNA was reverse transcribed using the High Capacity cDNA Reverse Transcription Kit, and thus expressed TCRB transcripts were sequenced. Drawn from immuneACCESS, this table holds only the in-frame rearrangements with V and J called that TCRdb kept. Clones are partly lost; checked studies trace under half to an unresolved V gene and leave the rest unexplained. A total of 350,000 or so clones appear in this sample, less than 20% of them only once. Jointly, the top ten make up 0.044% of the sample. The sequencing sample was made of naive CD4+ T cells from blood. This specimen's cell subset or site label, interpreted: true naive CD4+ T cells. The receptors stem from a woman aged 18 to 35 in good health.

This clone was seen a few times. The CDR3 here is CASSPGLPGDTQYF. As DNA, the CDR3 is TGTGCCAGCAGCCCGGGACTACCAGGGGATACGCAGTATTTT. V usage is TRBV11-2 and J usage is TRBJ2-3; TRBD2 matches at 7 bases. V was clipped by 5 bases and J by 6 bases; unmatched bases: 8. The germline V gene encodes CDR1 SGHAT and CDR2 FQNNGV. The CDR3 extends over 14 amino acids. Filled out from reference TRBV11-2 and TRBJ2-3, the complete variable domain reads EAGVAQSPRYKIIEKRQSVAFWCNPISGHATLYWYQQILGQGPKLLIQFQNNGVVDDSQLPKDRFSAERLKGVDSTLKIQPAKLEDSAVYLCASSPGLPGDTQYFGPGTRLTVL.

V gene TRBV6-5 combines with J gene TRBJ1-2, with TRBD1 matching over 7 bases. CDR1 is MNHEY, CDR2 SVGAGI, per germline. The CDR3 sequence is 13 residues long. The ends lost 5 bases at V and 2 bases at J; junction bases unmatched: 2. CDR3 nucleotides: TGTGCCAGCAGTCTGACAGGGAACTATGGCTACACCTTC. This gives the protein CASSLTGNYGYTF.

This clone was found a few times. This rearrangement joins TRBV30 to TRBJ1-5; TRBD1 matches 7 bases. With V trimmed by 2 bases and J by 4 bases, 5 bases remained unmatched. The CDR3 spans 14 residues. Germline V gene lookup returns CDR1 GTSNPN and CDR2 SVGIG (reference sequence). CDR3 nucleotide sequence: TGTGCCTGGAGTAAACCGGGACAGAATCAGCCCCAGCATTTT. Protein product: CAWSKPGQNQPQHF.

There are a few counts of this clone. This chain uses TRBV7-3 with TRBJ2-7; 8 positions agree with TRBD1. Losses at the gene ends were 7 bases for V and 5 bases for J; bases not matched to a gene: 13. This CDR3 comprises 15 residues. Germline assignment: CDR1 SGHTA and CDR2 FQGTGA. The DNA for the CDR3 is TGTGCCAGCAACCGGACAGGGAAAGGCGTAGACGAGCAGTACTTC. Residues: CASNRTGKGVDEQYF.

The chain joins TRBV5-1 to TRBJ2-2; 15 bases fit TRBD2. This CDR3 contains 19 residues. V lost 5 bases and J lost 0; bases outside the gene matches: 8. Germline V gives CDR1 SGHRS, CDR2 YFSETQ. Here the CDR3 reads CASSLKGLAGGPNTGELFF. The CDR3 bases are TGCGCCAGCAGTTTAAAAGGACTAGCGGGGGGGCCGAACACCGGGGAGCTGTTTTTT.

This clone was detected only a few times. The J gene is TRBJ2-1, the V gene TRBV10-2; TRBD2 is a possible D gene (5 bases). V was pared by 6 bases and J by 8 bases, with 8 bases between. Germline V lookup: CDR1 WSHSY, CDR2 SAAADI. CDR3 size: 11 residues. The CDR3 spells CASRLGHEQFF. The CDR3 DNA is TGCGCCAGCAGACTAGGTCATGAGCAGTTCTTC.

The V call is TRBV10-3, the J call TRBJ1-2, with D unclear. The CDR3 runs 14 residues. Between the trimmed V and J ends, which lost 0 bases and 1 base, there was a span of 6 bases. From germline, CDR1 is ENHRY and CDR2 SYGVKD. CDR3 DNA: TGTGCCATCAGTGAGTCGAGGGATAACTATGGCTACACCTTC. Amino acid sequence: CAISESRDNYGYTF.

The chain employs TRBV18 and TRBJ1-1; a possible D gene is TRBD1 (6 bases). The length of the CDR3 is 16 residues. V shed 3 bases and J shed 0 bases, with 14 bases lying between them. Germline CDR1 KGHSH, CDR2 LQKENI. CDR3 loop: CASSPNAGQLNTEAFF. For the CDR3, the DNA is TGTGCCAGCTCACCCAACGCCGGACAGCTGAACACTGAAGCTTTCTTT.

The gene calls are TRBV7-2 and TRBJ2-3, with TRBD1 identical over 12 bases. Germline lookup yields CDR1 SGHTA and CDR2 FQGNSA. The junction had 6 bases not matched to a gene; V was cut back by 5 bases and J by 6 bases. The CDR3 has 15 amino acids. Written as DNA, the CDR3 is TGTGCCAGCAGCGGGACAGGGGGCGATTGGGATACGCAGTATTTT. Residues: CASSGTGGDWDTQYF.

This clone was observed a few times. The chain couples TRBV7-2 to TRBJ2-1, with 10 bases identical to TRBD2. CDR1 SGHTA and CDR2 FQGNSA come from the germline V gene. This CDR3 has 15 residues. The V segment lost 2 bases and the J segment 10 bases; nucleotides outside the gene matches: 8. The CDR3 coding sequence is TGTGCCAGCAGCTTACCTATAGCGGGAGGCAGAGAGCAGTTCTTC. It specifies CASSLPIAGGREQFF. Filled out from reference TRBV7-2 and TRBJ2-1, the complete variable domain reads GAGVSQSPSNKVTEKGKDVELRCDPISGHTALYWYRQSLGQGLEFLIYFQGNSAPDKSGLPSDRFSAERTGGSVSTLTIQRTQQEDSAVYLCASSLPIAGGREQFFGPGTRLTVL.

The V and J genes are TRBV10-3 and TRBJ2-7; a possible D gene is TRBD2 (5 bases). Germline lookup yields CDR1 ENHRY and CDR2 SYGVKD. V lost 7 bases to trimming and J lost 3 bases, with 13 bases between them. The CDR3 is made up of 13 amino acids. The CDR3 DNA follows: TGTGCCATCAACTCCCGACGGGGCTACGAGCAGTACTTC. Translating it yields CAINSRRGYEQYF.

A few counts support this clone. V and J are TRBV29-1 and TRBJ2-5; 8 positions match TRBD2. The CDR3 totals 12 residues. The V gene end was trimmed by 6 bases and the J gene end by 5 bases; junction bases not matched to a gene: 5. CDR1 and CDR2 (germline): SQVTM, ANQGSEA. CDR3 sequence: CSVREGVETQYF. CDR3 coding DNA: TGCAGCGTCCGGGAGGGGGTCGAGACCCAGTACTTC.

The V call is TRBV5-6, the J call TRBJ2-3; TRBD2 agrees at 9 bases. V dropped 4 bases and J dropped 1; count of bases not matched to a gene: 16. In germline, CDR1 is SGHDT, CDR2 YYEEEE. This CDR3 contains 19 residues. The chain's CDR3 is CASSTRSGGSPRRTDTQYF. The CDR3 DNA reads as TGTGCCAGCAGCACCCGGAGCGGGGGGTCGCCTCGACGCACAGATACGCAGTATTTT. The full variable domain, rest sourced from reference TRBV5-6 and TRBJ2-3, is DAGVTQSPTHLIKTRGQQVTLRCSPKSGHDTVSWYQQALGQGPQFIFQYYEEEERQRGNFPDRFSGHQFPNYSSELNVNALLLGDSALYLCASSTRSGGSPRRTDTQYFGPGTRLTVL.

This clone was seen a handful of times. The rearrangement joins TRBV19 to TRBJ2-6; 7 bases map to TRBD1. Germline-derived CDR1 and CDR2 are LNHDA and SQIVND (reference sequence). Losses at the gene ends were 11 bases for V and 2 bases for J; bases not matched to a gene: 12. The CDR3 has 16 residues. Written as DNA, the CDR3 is TGTGCCTCCTTCGGGCAGGGGGAAGCTGGGGCCAACGTCCTGACTTTC. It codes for CASFGQGEAGANVLTF.

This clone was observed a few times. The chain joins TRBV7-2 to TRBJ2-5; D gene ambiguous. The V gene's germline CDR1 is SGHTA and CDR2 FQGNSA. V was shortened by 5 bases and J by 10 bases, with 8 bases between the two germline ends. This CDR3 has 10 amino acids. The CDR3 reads CASSPAIQYF. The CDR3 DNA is TGTGCCAGCAGCCCCGCGATCCAGTACTTC.

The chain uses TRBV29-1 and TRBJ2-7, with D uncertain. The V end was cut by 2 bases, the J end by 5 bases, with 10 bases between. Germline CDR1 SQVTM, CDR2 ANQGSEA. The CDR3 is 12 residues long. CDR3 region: CSVERGRDEQYF. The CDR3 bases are TGCAGCGTTGAAAGAGGAAGAGACGAGCAGTACTTC.

CDR3 in DNA: TGCAGCGTCAACCGGGATGCGAACACTGAAGCTTTCTTT. This sequence encodes CSVNRDANTEAFF. The gene calls are TRBV29-1 and TRBJ1-1; D unresolved. The germline V gene encodes CDR1 SQVTM and CDR2 ANQGSEA. The CDR3 is 13 residues long. V shed 6 bases and J shed 1 base, with 12 bases lying between them. The full variable domain, completed using reference TRBV29-1 and TRBJ1-1, is SAVISQKPSRDICQRGTSLTIQCQVDSQVTMMFWYRQQPGQSLTLIATANQGSEATYESGFVIDKFPISRPNLTFSTLTVSNMSPEDSSIYLCSVNRDANTEAFFGQGTRLTVV.

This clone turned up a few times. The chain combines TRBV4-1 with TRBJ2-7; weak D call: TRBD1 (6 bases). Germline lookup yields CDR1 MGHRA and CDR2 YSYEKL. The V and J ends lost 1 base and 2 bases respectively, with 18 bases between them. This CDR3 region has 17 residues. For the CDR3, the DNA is TGCGCCAGCAGCCAAGGACCTAGGGGGTGGGGCCCCTACGAGCAGTACTTC. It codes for CASSQGPRGWGPYEQYF.

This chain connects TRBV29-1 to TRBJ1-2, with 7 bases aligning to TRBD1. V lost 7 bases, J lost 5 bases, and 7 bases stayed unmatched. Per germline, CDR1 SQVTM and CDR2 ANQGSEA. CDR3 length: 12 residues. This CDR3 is CSARGGRYGYTF. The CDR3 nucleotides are TGCAGCGCACGAGGGGGCCGATATGGCTACACCTTC. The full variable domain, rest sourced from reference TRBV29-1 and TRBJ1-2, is SAVISQKPSRDICQRGTSLTIQCQVDSQVTMMFWYRQQPGQSLTLIATANQGSEATYESGFVIDKFPISRPNLTFSTLTVSNMSPEDSSIYLCSARGGRYGYTFGSGTRLTVV.

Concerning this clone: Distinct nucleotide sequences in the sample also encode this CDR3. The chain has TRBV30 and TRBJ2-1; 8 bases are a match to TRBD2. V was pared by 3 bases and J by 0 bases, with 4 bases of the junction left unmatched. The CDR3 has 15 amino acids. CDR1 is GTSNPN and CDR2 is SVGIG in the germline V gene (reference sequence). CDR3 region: CAWSPGTSSYNEQFF. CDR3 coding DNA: TGTGCCTGGAGCCCCGGGACTAGCTCCTACAATGAGCAGTTCTTC.

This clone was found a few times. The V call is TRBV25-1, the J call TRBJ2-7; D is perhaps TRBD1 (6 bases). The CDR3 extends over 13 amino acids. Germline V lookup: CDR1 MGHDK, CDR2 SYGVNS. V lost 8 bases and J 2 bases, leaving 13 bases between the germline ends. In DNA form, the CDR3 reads TGTGCCAGCGGAAAGACAGGTACCTACGAGCAGTACTTC. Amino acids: CASGKTGTYEQYF.

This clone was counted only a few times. CDR3 amino acids: CAISRGGQYTEAFF. CDR3 sequence (DNA): TGTGCCATCAGCCGAGGGGGTCAGTACACTGAAGCTTTCTTT. The chain has TRBV10-3 and TRBJ1-1, with D possibly TRBD1 on 6 matching bases. The length of the CDR3 is 14 residues. Germline V gene sequence: CDR1 ENHRY, CDR2 SYGVKD. V was pared by 6 bases and J by 3 bases, with 14 bases between.

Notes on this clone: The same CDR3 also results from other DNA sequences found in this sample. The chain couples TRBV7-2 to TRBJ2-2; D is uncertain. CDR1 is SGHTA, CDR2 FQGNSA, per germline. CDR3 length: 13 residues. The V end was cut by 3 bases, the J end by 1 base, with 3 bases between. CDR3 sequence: CASSFLNTGELFF. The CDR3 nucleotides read TGTGCCAGCAGCTTTCTGAACACCGGGGAGCTGTTTTTT.

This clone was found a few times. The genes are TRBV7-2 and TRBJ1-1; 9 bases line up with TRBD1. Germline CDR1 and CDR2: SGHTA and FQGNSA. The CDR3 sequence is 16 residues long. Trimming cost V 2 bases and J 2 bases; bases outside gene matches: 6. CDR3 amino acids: CASSLTWDRVNTEAFF. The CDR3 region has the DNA TGTGCCAGCAGCTTAACCTGGGACAGGGTAAACACTGAAGCTTTCTTT.

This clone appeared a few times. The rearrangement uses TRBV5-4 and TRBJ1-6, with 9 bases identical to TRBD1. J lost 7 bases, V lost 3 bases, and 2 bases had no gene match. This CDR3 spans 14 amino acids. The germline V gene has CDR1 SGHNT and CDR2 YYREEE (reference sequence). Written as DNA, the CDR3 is TGTGCCAGCAGCTGGGACAGGGCAAATTCACCCCTCCACTTT. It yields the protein CASSWDRANSPLHF.

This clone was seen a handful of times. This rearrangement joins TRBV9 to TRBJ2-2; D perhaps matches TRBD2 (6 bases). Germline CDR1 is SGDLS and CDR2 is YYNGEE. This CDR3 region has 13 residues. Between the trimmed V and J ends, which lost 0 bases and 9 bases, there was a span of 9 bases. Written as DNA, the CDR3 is TGTGCCAGCAGCGTAGGAACTAGCTGGGAGCTGTTTTTT. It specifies CASSVGTSWELFF.

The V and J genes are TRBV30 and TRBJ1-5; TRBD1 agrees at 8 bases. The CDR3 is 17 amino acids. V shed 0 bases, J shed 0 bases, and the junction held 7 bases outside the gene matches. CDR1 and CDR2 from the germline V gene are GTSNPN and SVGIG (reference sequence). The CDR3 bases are TGTGCCTGGAGTGTCAGACAGGGGTCTATTAGCAATCAGCCCCAGCATTTT. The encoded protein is CAWSVRQGSISNQPQHF.